This T cell receptor beta chain was observed in a study of blood T cell repertoires in COVID-19. At the level of the study: Spain, Italy and the United States supplied samples that represented acute and convalescent COVID-19. The cDNA or gDNA used as material had been derived from T cells, B-cell-depleted T cells, or PBMCs.

Some clones are missing from TCRdb's copy, which holds only in-frame ones; the method was immunoSEQ multiplex PCR. The table shows roughly 100,000 clones, with approximately 85% occurring only once. V gave up 1 base and J gave up 2 bases; unmatched junction bases: 3. The CDR3 runs to 15 residues. Looked up from germline, CDR1 is SGHTA and CDR2 is FQGNSA. The V call is TRBV7-2, the J call TRBJ2-7; 9 nucleotides agree with TRBD1. The receptor was derived from a woman older than 75 with active or convalescent COVID-19. Sequenced: peripheral blood. CDR3 residues: CASSLDRGQTYEQYF. In nucleotides, the CDR3 is TGTGCCAGCAGCTTAGACAGGGGGCAGACCTACGAGCAGTACTTC.